This passage covers 29 T cell receptor beta chains from one sample sequenced in a study of regulatory T cells in long-lasting Graves disease. Library construction for TCR beta used iRepertoire HTBI primers and Arm-PCR of CDR3 regions. TCRdb re-called the multiplex PCR reads with MiXCR, one entry per CDR3 protein. Of over 500,000 distinct CDR3 sequences listed, about 16% are singletons. Time point described: newly diagnosed GD, antithyroid drugs for less than 3 months. RNA from PBMCs was the source of the TCR library. These records were also assigned to another study, of T cells in Graves' hyperthyroidism and ophthalmopathy.

Sequenced material: peripheral blood mononuclear cells (PBMCs), taken at new diagnosis, from a patient treated with antithyroid drugs. The receptors come from a man younger than 35 with Graves disease.

This chain uses TRBV6-1 with TRBJ2-2, with 7 nucleotides matching TRBD1. The CDR3 consists of 16 residues. The germline gives CDR1 MNHNS, CDR2 SASEGT. After removal of 3 bases from V and 3 bases from J, the junction contained 7 bases not matched to a gene. CDR3 sequence reads: CASSDPGQYYTGELFF. DNA of the CDR3: TGTGCCAGCAGTGACCCGGGACAGTATTACACCGGGGAGCTGTTTTTT.

This chain joins TRBV24-1 and TRBJ1-4; D might be TRBD1 (6 bases). This CDR3 is built from 15 residues. CDR1 is KGHDR and CDR2 is SFDVKD in the germline V gene. V was cut by 4 bases and J by 5 bases, with 13 bases left in between. The CDR3 DNA is TGTGCCACCAGTGACCCTGAAGGGGGGAATGAAAAACTGTTTTTT. Translated, it gives CATSDPEGGNEKLFF.

This clonotype was seen ten or more times. V gene TRBV6-5 combines with J gene TRBJ1-2; TRBD1 matches at 7 bases. This CDR3 has 15 amino acids. The germline CDR1 and CDR2 sequences are MNHEY and SVGAGI. V trimming: 0 bases; J trimming: 5 bases; junction bases outside the gene matches: 6. CDR3 nucleotide sequence: TGTGCCAGCAGTTACTCGAGGGACAGCGCTTATGGCTACACCTTC. This encodes CASSYSRDSAYGYTF.

A note on this clonotype: Since a much larger clone is just one base distant, this may be a read error. J is TRBJ2-7 and V is TRBV3-1; the match to TRBD2 covers 13 bases. The ends lost 1 base at V and 7 bases at J; junction bases unmatched: 7. The CDR3 totals 16 residues. Germline V gives CDR1 LGHDT, CDR2 YNNKEL (reference sequence). The CDR3 sequence: CASSQVGTSGIGEQYF. CDR3 bases: TGTGCCAGCAGCCAAGTCGGGACTAGCGGGATCGGTGAGCAGTACTTC.

This clonotype occurred a few times. The chain has TRBV5-6 and TRBJ2-7, with 12 bases that match TRBD2. Per the germline V gene, CDR1 is SGHDT and CDR2 is YYEEEE. The CDR3 spans 17 residues. The junction had 8 bases not matched to a gene; V was cut back by 1 base and J by 3 bases. CDR3 protein: CASSLPGLAGNGYEQYF. CDR3 DNA sequence: TGTGCCAGCAGCTTGCCTGGACTAGCGGGAAACGGCTACGAGCAGTACTTC.

This chain links TRBV27 with TRBJ2-3; 8 bases line up with TRBD2. Looked up from germline, CDR1 is MNHEY and CDR2 is SMNVEV (reference sequence). Trimming cost V 4 bases and J 3 bases; bases outside gene matches: 9. The CDR3 totals 16 residues. The CDR3 region is CASSYREGGTTDTQYF. The CDR3, as DNA: TGTGCCAGCAGTTACCGGGAGGGCGGGACAACAGATACGCAGTATTTT.

This clonotype was seen at least ten times. The chain uses TRBV29-1 and TRBJ2-5; tentatively, D is TRBD1 or TRBD2 (5 bases each). The CDR3 has 12 amino acids. The V gene lost 6 bases and the J gene lost 3 bases, with 11 bases spanning the gap. Germline-derived CDR1 and CDR2 are SQVTM and ANQGSEA. CDR3 sequence reads: CSVRVGEETQYF. The CDR3 DNA reads TGCAGCGTCAGGGTGGGGGAAGAGACCCAGTACTTC.

The chain carries TRBV28 and TRBJ2-7, with D unresolved. V lost 1 base and J 2 bases, leaving 12 bases between the germline ends. CDR3 size: 15 residues. Germline V gives CDR1 MDHEN, CDR2 SYDVKM. The DNA of the CDR3 is TGTGCCAGCAGTTTATCAGCGACGGCCACCTACGAGCAGTACTTC. Protein sequence: CASSLSATATYEQYF.

This clonotype came up many times. The chain uses TRBV11-3 and TRBJ2-1, with 7 nucleotides matching TRBD2. In germline, CDR1 is SGHNT, CDR2 YENEEA. V trimming: 1 base; J trimming: 0 bases; junction bases outside the gene matches: 6. The CDR3 is 17 residues long. As DNA, the CDR3 is TGTGCCAGCAGCTTAGGTCCAGCGGGAAGCTCCTACAATGAGCAGTTCTTC. Amino acids: CASSLGPAGSSYNEQFF. Filled out from reference TRBV11-3 and TRBJ2-1, the complete variable domain reads EAGVVQSPRYKIIEKKQPVAFWCNPISGHNTLYWYLQNLGQGPELLIRYENEEAVDDSQLPKDRFSAERLKGVDSTLKIQPAELGDSAVYLCASSLGPAGSSYNEQFFGPGTRLTVL.

This clonotype was observed a few times. This CDR3 is CSARDFLAEPSLSGELFF. DNA for the CDR3: TGCAGTGCTAGAGATTTTCTGGCCGAGCCGTCTTTGTCGGGGGAGCTGTTTTTT. V gene TRBV20-1 combines with J gene TRBJ2-2; the D is unclear. Deletions cut 0 bases from V and 8 bases from J, with 25 bases between. Germline loops: CDR1 DFQATT, CDR2 SNEGSKA (reference sequence). CDR3 length: 18 amino acids.

This clonotype has only a few counts. A much bigger clone sits one base away, suggesting this may be a read error. This chain joins TRBV6-1 and TRBJ1-2, with 11 bases identical to TRBD1. Trimming took 1 base from V and 4 from J; bases not matched to a gene: 2. In germline, CDR1 is MNHNS, CDR2 SASEGT. The CDR3 extends over 15 amino acids. The DNA for the CDR3 is TGTGCCAGCAGTGAAGGGACAGGGGGCGCCTATGGCTACACCTTC. Encoded protein: CASSEGTGGAYGYTF.

A single count supports this clonotype. This may arise from a read error, as a much more abundant clone is one base away. This chain links TRBV12-5 with TRBJ1-1; D might be TRBD1 (5 bases). The V end was cut by 7 bases, the J end by 0 bases, with 15 bases between. The CDR3 sequence is 15 residues long. Germline V lookup: CDR1 LGHNT, CDR2 FRNRAP. The chain's CDR3 is CASAPQDTMNTEAFF. The CDR3 nucleotides read TGTGCTAGTGCCCCCCAGGACACCATGAACACTGAAGCTTTCTTT.

This clonotype has a handful of counts. This sequence joins TRBV29-1 and TRBJ1-2, with a weak D call TRBD1 (5 bases). Trimming cost V 6 bases and J 6 bases, with 17 bases left between them. This CDR3 region has 13 residues. Per germline, CDR1 SQVTM and CDR2 ANQGSEA. The CDR3 region is CSVRPGREHGYTF. CDR3 sequence (DNA): TGCAGCGTCCGTCCGGGACGGGAGCATGGCTACACCTTC.

As regards this clonotype: One base away lies a much larger clone, so this may be a sequencing read error. The genes are TRBV7-2 and TRBJ2-1; 11 bases match TRBD2. J lost 3 bases, V lost 5 bases, and 3 bases had no gene match. This CDR3 is built from 15 residues. Germline CDR1 SGHTA, CDR2 FQGNSA. CDR3 loop: CTSSPLAGGYNEQFF. Here the CDR3 DNA reads TGTACCAGCAGCCCCCTAGCGGGAGGCTACAATGAGCAGTTCTTC. Combining the CDR3 with reference TRBV7-2 and TRBJ2-1 gives the whole variable domain GAGVSQSPSNKVTEKGKDVELRCDPISGHTALYWYRQSLGQGLEFLIYFQGNSAPDKSGLPSDRFSAERTGGSVSTLTIQRTQQEDSAVYLCTSSPLAGGYNEQFFGPGTRLTVL.

Only a few counts were recorded for this clonotype. At one boundary the junction diverges from the germline segment, which might be a read error. J is TRBJ2-7 and V is TRBV6-2 or TRBV6-3, with 14 bases identical to TRBD2. Germline V gives CDR1 MNHEY, CDR2 SVGEGT. The CDR3 loop spans 14 amino acids. CDR3: CASSPGLAGVEQHF. DNA for the CDR3: TGTGCCAGCAGTCCGGGACTAGCGGGAGTCGAGCAGCACTTC.

This clonotype was found many times. The chain employs TRBV20-1 and TRBJ2-5, with D perhaps being TRBD1 or TRBD2 (5 bases each). The V end was cut by 3 bases, the J end by 4 bases, with 9 bases between. Germline CDR1 DFQATT, CDR2 SNEGSKA (reference sequence). This CDR3 contains 12 residues. The DNA of the CDR3 is TGCAGTGCTAGGGGTGGGGGAGAGACCCAGTACTTC. Its protein product is CSARGGGETQYF.

This clonotype was counted at least ten times. The chain uses TRBV28 and TRBJ2-1; 7 bases are shared with TRBD1. CDR1 MDHEN and CDR2 SYDVKM come from the germline V gene. The CDR3 runs to 14 residues. V was clipped by 5 bases and J by 9 bases; unmatched bases: 10. The CDR3 protein is CASSLLGQYGEQFF. DNA for the CDR3: TGTGCCAGCAGTCTCCTGGGACAGTACGGTGAGCAGTTCTTC. Full variable domain (rest looked up from reference TRBV28 and TRBJ2-1): DVKVTQSSRYLVKRTGEKVFLECVQDMDHENMFWYRQDPGLGLRLIYFSYDVKMKEKGDIPEGYSVSREKKERFSLILESASTNQTSMYLCASSLLGQYGEQFFGPGTRLTVL.

The chain links TRBV27 to TRBJ1-4; the match to TRBD1 covers 9 bases. The CDR3 is made up of 13 amino acids. The junction had 3 bases not matched to a gene; V was cut back by 0 bases and J by 13 bases. Looked up from germline, CDR1 is MNHEY and CDR2 is SMNVEV (reference sequence). The CDR3 loop is CASSLSADRGLFF. CDR3 bases: TGTGCCAGCAGTTTATCTGCGGACAGGGGACTGTTTTTT.

This sequence joins TRBV2 and TRBJ1-5; 7 nucleotides align to TRBD1. This CDR3 is built from 15 residues. Looked up from germline, CDR1 is SNHLY and CDR2 is FYNNEI. The V segment lost 6 bases and the J segment 0 bases; nucleotides outside the gene matches: 5. CDR3 DNA sequence: TGTGCCAGCAGGGGGACAGACAATAGCAATCAGCCCCAGCATTTT. As protein: CASRGTDNSNQPQHF. Together with reference TRBV2 and TRBJ1-5, the CDR3 gives the full variable domain: EPEVTQTPSHQVTQMGQEVILRCVPISNHLYFYWYRQILGQKVEFLVSFYNNEISEKSEIFDDQFSVERPDGSNFTLKIRSTKLEDSAMYFCASRGTDNSNQPQHFGDGTRLSIL.

The V and J genes are TRBV20-1 and TRBJ1-5; D is ambiguous. Germline CDR1 and CDR2: DFQATT and SNEGSKA (reference sequence). The germline V and J ends were trimmed by 0 bases and 0 bases, with 12 bases remaining between them. CDR3 length: 16 amino acids. The CDR3 region is CSARDQEMLSNQPQHF. Written as DNA, the CDR3 is TGCAGTGCTAGAGATCAGGAGATGCTTAGCAATCAGCCCCAGCATTTT.

This clonotype was picked up a small number of times. This chain links TRBV7-9 with TRBJ2-6; TRBD2 matches at 9 bases. Germline CDR1 reads SEHNR; CDR2 reads FQNEAQ (reference sequence). V shed 6 bases and J 0 bases; nucleotides not matched to a gene: 15. This CDR3 region has 20 residues. In DNA, the CDR3 is TGTGCCAGCAGTCCCTTCTCAGGGACTAGCCTAAGCTCTGGGGCCAACGTCCTGACTTTC. Translation: CASSPFSGTSLSSGANVLTF.

This clonotype was found many times. The chain joins TRBV3-1 to TRBJ2-7; unclear D gene. Germline-derived CDR1 and CDR2 are LGHDT and YNNKEL (reference sequence). The length of the CDR3 is 14 residues. Trimming pared 0 bases from V and 4 bases from J, leaving 10 bases between. The CDR3 protein is CASSQDLGHYEQYF. CDR3 bases: TGTGCCAGCAGCCAAGACCTTGGCCATTACGAGCAGTACTTC.

The table lists this clonotype with many counts. In nucleotides, the CDR3 is TGTGCCAGCAGCTTTAGTACTGAAGCTTTCTTT. Its protein is CASSFSTEAFF. This sequence joins TRBV12-3 or TRBV12-4 and TRBJ1-1, with D hard to call. The CDR3 consists of 11 residues. Trimming took off 6 bases at V and 5 bases at J, with 7 bases between the two ends.

This clonotype was counted many times. V usage is TRBV12-3 or TRBV12-4 and J usage is TRBJ2-2; 8 bases map to TRBD1. The CDR3 sequence is 17 residues long. The ends lost 3 bases at V and 1 base at J; junction bases unmatched: 7. CDR3: CASSLDRVVQNTGELFF. The DNA of the CDR3 is TGTGCCAGCAGTTTGGACAGGGTGGTACAGAACACCGGGGAGCTGTTTTTT.

The chain links TRBV19 to TRBJ1-6; weak D call: TRBD1 (6 bases). The germline CDR1 and CDR2 sequences are LNHDA and SQIVND (reference sequence). The CDR3 is 14 residues long. V lost 3 bases to trimming and J lost 13 bases, with 16 bases between them. The CDR3 coding sequence is TGTGCCAGTAGTATGGGGGGCTTAAGCTCGCCCCTCCACTTT. Protein product: CASSMGGLSSPLHF. The full variable domain, its missing parts supplied by reference TRBV19 and TRBJ1-6, is DGGITQSPKYLFRKEGQNVTLSCEQNLNHDAMYWYRQDPGQGLRLIYYSQIVNDFQKGDIAEGYSVSREKKESFPLTVTSAQKNPTAFYLCASSMGGLSSPLHFGNGTRLTVT.

This clonotype was counted between two and nine times. The V and J genes are TRBV18 and TRBJ1-2; the D is unclear. The germline V gene has CDR1 KGHSH and CDR2 LQKENI. V lost 2 bases, J lost 2 bases, and 12 bases lay in between. The CDR3 consists of 15 residues. The CDR3 loop reads CASSPLTPANYGYTF. Written as DNA, the CDR3 is TGTGCCAGCTCACCATTAACGCCTGCAAACTATGGCTACACCTTC.

This clonotype was observed at least ten times. The gene calls are TRBV3-1 and TRBJ1-1; no reliable D call. The germline V and J ends were trimmed by 0 bases and 1 base, with 6 bases remaining between them. This CDR3 contains 14 residues. Germline lookup yields CDR1 LGHDT and CDR2 YNNKEL (reference sequence). The CDR3 reads CASSQDIGNTEAFF. The CDR3, as DNA: TGTGCCAGCAGCCAAGATATCGGGAACACTGAAGCTTTCTTT.

This clonotype was seen many times. The chain is built from TRBV11-2 and TRBJ2-1; 7 bases align to TRBD2. The CDR3 totals 14 residues. J gave up 9 bases and V 3 bases, and 8 bases lay outside the gene matches. Germline values: CDR1 SGHAT, CDR2 FQNNGV. The CDR3 spells CASSFEASSGEQFF. CDR3 DNA sequence: TGTGCCAGCAGCTTCGAGGCTTCTAGCGGTGAGCAGTTCTTC. The full variable domain, in which reference TRBV11-2 and TRBJ2-1 provide the parts outside the CDR3, is EAGVAQSPRYKIIEKRQSVAFWCNPISGHATLYWYQQILGQGPKLLIQFQNNGVVDDSQLPKDRFSAERLKGVDSTLKIQPAKLEDSAVYLCASSFEASSGEQFFGPGTRLTVL.

This clonotype was seen repeatedly, ten times or more. V usage is TRBV3-1 and J usage is TRBJ2-1; D ambiguous. Germline V gene lookup returns CDR1 LGHDT and CDR2 YNNKEL (reference sequence). V was pared by 5 bases and J by 5 bases, with 10 bases between. This CDR3 has 13 amino acids. CDR3 sequence (DNA): TGTGCCAGCAGCTTAGGGTCCCACAATGAGCAGTTCTTC. It is translated as CASSLGSHNEQFF.